This record looks at one T cell receptor (beta chain) sequence and its context. Assay used: immunoSEQ multiplex PCR; TCRdb lists only in-frame clones, some missing. The sample shows around 250,000 clones, roughly 90% of them seen only once. The germline gives CDR1 MNHEY, CDR2 SVGEGT. The CDR3 is 13 amino acids. The V gene lost 5 bases and the J gene lost 4 bases, with 11 bases spanning the gap. This sample stems from a study of blood T cell repertoires in COVID-19. The age range of participants was about 18 to 95 years, with residence in 20 to 25 US areas. The chain employs TRBV6-2 or TRBV6-3 and TRBJ1-1, with D uncertain. This TCR was sampled from a woman in her twenties or thirties who had recovered from COVID-19. Sequenced: PBMCs or T cells enriched from blood (not recorded which). The CDR3 DNA follows: TGTGCCAGCAGTCAACCCTATGGCACTGAAGCTTTCTTT. Its translation: CASSQPYGTEAFF.